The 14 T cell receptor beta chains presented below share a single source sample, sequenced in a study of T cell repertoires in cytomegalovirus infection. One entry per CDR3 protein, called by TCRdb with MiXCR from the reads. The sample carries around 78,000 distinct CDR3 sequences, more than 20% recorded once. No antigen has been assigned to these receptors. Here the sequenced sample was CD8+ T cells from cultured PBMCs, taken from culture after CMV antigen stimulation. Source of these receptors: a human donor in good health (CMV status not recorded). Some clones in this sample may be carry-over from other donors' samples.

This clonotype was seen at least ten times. The CDR3 region has the DNA TGTGCCAGCAGCTTAAGGCTAGTCACCTACGAGCAGTACTTC. Its translation is CASSLRLVTYEQYF. The genes are TRBV7-8 and TRBJ2-7; D not certain. V lost 2 bases to trimming and J lost 2 bases, with 10 bases between them. The CDR3 spans 14 residues. Germline V gene sequence: CDR1 SGHVS, CDR2 FQNEAQ.

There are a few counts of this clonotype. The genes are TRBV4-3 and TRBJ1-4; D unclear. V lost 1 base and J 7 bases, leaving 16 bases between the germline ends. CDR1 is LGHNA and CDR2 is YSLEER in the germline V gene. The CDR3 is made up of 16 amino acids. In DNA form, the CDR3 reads TGCGCCAGCAGCCAAGTCTCAGGAGGGCATTCTGAAAAACTGTTTTTT. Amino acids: CASSQVSGGHSEKLFF.

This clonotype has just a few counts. CDR3 in amino acids: CASSLTGDFSNQPQHF. The CDR3 bases are TGTGCCAGCAGCCTGACAGGGGACTTTAGCAATCAGCCCCAGCATTTT. The chain carries TRBV27 and TRBJ1-5; TRBD1 matches at 8 bases. Trimming removed 6 bases from V and 0 bases from J; junction bases left unmatched: 7. Germline V lookup: CDR1 MNHEY, CDR2 SMNVEV (reference sequence). The CDR3 contains 16 residues.

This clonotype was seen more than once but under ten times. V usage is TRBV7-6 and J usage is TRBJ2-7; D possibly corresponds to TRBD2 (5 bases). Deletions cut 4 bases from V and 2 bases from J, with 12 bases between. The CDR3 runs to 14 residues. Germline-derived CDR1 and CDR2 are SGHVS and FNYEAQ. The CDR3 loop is CASSSEAAPYEQYF. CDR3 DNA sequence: TGTGCCAGCAGCTCCGAAGCGGCGCCCTACGAGCAGTACTTC.

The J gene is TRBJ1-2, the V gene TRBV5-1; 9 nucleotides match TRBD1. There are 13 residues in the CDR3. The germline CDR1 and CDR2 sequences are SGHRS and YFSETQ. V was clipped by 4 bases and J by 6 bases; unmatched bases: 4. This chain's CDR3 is CASSTGQGNGYTF. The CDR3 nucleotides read TGCGCCAGCAGCACCGGACAGGGGAATGGCTACACCTTC.

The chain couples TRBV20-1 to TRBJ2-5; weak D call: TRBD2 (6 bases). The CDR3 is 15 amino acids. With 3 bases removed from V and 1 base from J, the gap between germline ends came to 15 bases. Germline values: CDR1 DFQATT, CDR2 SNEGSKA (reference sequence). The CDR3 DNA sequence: TGCAGTGCTAGGCGGGAAGGCGAGGTCCAAGAGACCCAGTACTTC. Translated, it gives CSARREGEVQETQYF.

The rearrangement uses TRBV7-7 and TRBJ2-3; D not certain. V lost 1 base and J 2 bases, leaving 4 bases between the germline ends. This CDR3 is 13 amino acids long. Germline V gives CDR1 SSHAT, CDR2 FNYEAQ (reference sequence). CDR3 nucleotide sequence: TGTGCCAGCAGCTTAGGTCCCACAGATACGCAGTATTTT. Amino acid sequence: CASSLGPTDTQYF.

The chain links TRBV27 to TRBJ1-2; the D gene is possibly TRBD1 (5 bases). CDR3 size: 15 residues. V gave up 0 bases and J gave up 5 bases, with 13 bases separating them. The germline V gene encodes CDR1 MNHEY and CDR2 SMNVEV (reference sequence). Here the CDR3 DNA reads TGTGCCAGCAGTTTATCGGGGCTCGGCCCGTATGGCTACACCTTC. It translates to CASSLSGLGPYGYTF.

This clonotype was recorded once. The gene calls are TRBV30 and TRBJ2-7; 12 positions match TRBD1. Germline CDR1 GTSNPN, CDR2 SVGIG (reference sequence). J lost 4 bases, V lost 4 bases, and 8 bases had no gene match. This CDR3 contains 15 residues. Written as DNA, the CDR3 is TGTGCCTGGACCGACGGGACAGGGGGCTATTACGAGCAGTACTTC. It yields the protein CAWTDGTGGYYEQYF.

The DNA for the CDR3 is TGTGCCCACCTAGTCGCGGCCTCGGGGAACTATGGCTACACCTTC. It codes for CAHLVAASGNYGYTF. The chain is built from TRBV30 and TRBJ1-2; D gene uncertain. CDR1 and CDR2 from the germline V gene are GTSNPN and SVGIG (reference sequence). This CDR3 has 15 amino acids. Trimming removed 8 bases at V and 2 bases at J, with 21 bases between. The full variable domain, in which reference TRBV30 and TRBJ1-2 provide the parts outside the CDR3, is SQTIHQWPATLVQPVGSPLSLECTVEGTSNPNLYWYRQAAGRGLQLLFYSVGIGQISSEVPQNLSASRPQDRQFILSSKKLLLSDSGFYLCAHLVAASGNYGYTFGSGTRLTVV.

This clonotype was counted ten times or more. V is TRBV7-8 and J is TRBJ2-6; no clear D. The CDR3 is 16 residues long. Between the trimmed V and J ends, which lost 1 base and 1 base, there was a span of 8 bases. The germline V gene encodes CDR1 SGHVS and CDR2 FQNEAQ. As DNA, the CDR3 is TGTGCCAGCAGCTTAGTCTGGTGGTCTGGGGCCAACGTCCTGACTTTC. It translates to CASSLVWWSGANVLTF.

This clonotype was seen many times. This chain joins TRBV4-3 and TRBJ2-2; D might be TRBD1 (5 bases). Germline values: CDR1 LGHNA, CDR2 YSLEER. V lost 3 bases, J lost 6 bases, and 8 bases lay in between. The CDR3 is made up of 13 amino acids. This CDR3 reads CASSHQGSGELFF. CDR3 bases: TGCGCCAGCAGCCATCAGGGTTCCGGGGAGCTGTTTTTT.

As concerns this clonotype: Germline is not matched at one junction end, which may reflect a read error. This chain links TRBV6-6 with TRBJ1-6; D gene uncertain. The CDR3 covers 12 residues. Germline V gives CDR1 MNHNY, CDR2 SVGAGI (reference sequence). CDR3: CASSSGNSPLYF. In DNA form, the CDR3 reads TGTGCCAGCAGTTCCGGTAATTCACCCCTCTACTTT.

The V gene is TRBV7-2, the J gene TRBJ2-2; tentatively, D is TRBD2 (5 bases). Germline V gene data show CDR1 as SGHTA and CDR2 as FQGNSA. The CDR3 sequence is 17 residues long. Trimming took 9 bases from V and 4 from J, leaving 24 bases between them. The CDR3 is CASPGSEWAGSTGELFF. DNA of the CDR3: TGTGCCAGTCCTGGGAGCGAGTGGGCAGGTTCCACCGGGGAGCTGTTTTTT.